This entry concerns a single T cell receptor (beta chain). Its antigen is as yet unknown. This specimen comes from a study of cytomegalovirus exposure and HLA in healthy donors. Study results and limitations: Presence/absence analyses took donor sequencing depth as roughly uniform.

Amplification used 60 Vbeta primers and 13 Jbeta primers. Sequenced by immunoSEQ multiplex PCR; TCRdb stores in-frame clones only, minus some. This repertoire includes 75,000 to 85,000 clones. Sequencing was performed on PBMCs. This TCR was recovered from a man aged 50 to 59 in good health and CMV-seronegative.

CDR3 coding DNA: TGTGCCAGCAGCACACTAGCGGTGCCTCCCTACGAGCAGTACTTC. It translates to CASSTLAVPPYEQYF. The chain couples TRBV27 to TRBJ2-7, with 8 positions matching TRBD2. The trim removed 6 bases at V and 2 bases at J, leaving 9 bases unmatched. The germline gives CDR1 MNHEY, CDR2 SMNVEV (reference sequence). This CDR3 is built from 15 residues.